The 17 T cell receptor beta chains below all came from one sample that was sequenced in a study of blood T cell repertoires in COVID-19. Sequencing used immunoSEQ multiplex PCR; TCRdb keeps in-frame clones, though not all of them. The table lists 95,000 to 120,000 clones, over 75% of them singletons. Material for sequencing was peripheral blood. Receptor source: a woman in her seventies with acute or convalescent COVID-19.

Comments on this clone: Other DNA sequences in the sample encode the same CDR3. The rearrangement joins TRBV9 to TRBJ1-5; tentatively, D is TRBD1 (6 bases). Germline loops: CDR1 SGDLS, CDR2 YYNGEE. The CDR3 is 14 amino acids. V was clipped by 3 bases and J by 2 bases, with 9 bases between them. The CDR3 loop reads CASSGGGGNQPQHF. The DNA of the CDR3 is TGTGCCAGCAGCGGAGGGGGAGGCAATCAGCCCCAGCATTTT.

Written as DNA, the CDR3 is TGCGCCAGCAGTCCCGAAGCGCTCTACAATGAGCAGTTCTTC. Its protein is CASSPEALYNEQFF. The chain is built from TRBV5-1 and TRBJ2-1; D gene unclear. CDR3 length: 14 amino acids. The V and J ends lost 5 bases and 3 bases respectively, with 12 bases between them. The germline V gene encodes CDR1 SGHRS and CDR2 YFSETQ.

The chain is built from TRBV7-3 and TRBJ2-7; 7 positions agree with TRBD1. Germline CDR1 reads SGHTA; CDR2 reads FQGTGA. V shed 1 base, J shed 3 bases, and the junction held 6 bases outside the gene matches. The CDR3 sequence is 15 residues long. Here the CDR3 reads CASSLRPDRDYEQYF. The CDR3 DNA is TGTGCCAGCAGCTTAAGACCCGACAGGGACTACGAGCAGTACTTC.

The chain uses TRBV4-3 and TRBJ1-4, with 9 bases identical to TRBD1. V trimming: 3 bases; J trimming: 1 base; junction bases outside the gene matches: 3. The CDR3 sequence is 16 residues long. Per the germline V gene, CDR1 is LGHNA and CDR2 is YSLEER. This CDR3 is CASSQNRGQTNEKLFF. The DNA for the CDR3 is TGCGCCAGCAGCCAGAACAGGGGGCAAACTAATGAAAAACTGTTTTTT.

V and J are TRBV7-9 and TRBJ2-4; D gene unclear. The CDR3 is 14 residues long. The ends were cut back, 5 bases at V and 4 bases at J, with 12 bases in the middle. Germline CDR1 SEHNR, CDR2 FQNEAQ (reference sequence). This CDR3 reads CASSPPLEKNIQYF. The CDR3 DNA reads TGTGCCAGCAGCCCGCCGCTAGAAAAAAACATTCAGTACTTC.

V usage is TRBV27 and J usage is TRBJ1-5; D gene uncertain. Between the trimmed V and J ends, which lost 6 bases and 8 bases, there was a span of 17 bases. Looked up from germline, CDR1 is MNHEY and CDR2 is SMNVEV (reference sequence). The CDR3 contains 14 residues. This chain's CDR3 is CASRRFGSSEPQHF. The CDR3 DNA follows: TGTGCCAGCAGAAGATTCGGGTCTTCCGAGCCCCAGCATTTT.

The chain combines TRBV4-1 with TRBJ1-6; D is uncertain. Germline V gene data show CDR1 as MGHRA and CDR2 as YSYEKL. The CDR3 loop spans 16 amino acids. V lost 4 bases and J 0 bases, leaving 10 bases between the germline ends. DNA of the CDR3: TGCGCCAGCAGCCGGGGAGAGGGCTCCTATAATTCACCCCTCCACTTT. Translated: CASSRGEGSYNSPLHF.

The chain couples TRBV5-1 to TRBJ2-5; 12 bases fit TRBD2. Germline V lookup: CDR1 SGHRS, CDR2 YFSETQ. The ends lost 5 bases at V and 3 bases at J; junction bases unmatched: 5. The CDR3 runs to 15 residues. CDR3 sequence reads: CASRRASGREETQYF. In DNA form, the CDR3 reads TGCGCCAGCAGGCGAGCTAGCGGGAGGGAAGAGACCCAGTACTTC.

The chain is built from TRBV18 and TRBJ2-5, with a possible D match to TRBD2 (5 bases). CDR3 length: 13 residues. Trimming removed 1 base at V and 5 bases at J, with 8 bases between. Germline CDR1 and CDR2: KGHSH and LQKENI. CDR3 residues: CASSPRRGETQYF. The CDR3 DNA follows: TGTGCCAGCTCACCACGTCGCGGGGAGACCCAGTACTTC.

The rearrangement joins TRBV29-1 to TRBJ1-6; D is possibly TRBD1 (6 bases). The CDR3 is 14 amino acids. Looked up from germline, CDR1 is SQVTM and CDR2 is ANQGSEA. Trimming removed 6 bases from V and 5 bases from J, with 14 bases in between. CDR3 DNA sequence: TGCAGCGTGGGGCAGGACAGCAATAATTCACCCCTCCACTTT. This gives the protein CSVGQDSNNSPLHF.

V usage is TRBV3-1 (or the pseudogene TRBV3-2) and J usage is TRBJ1-2, with 7 bases that match TRBD1. Germline CDR1 and CDR2: LGHDT and YNNKEL (reference sequence). CDR3 length: 17 residues. After removal of 2 bases from V and 7 bases from J, the junction contained 16 bases not matched to a gene. The CDR3 sequence is CASSQLGPTGAAGGYTF. In nucleotides, the CDR3 is TGTGCCAGCAGCCAACTAGGGCCCACAGGGGCTGCCGGTGGCTACACCTTC.

V gene TRBV18 combines with J gene TRBJ2-5; D ambiguous. CDR3 length: 13 amino acids. Trimming took off 3 bases at V and 1 base at J, with 6 bases between the two ends. CDR1 is KGHSH, CDR2 LQKENI, per germline. CDR3 protein: CASSPYSQETQYF. DNA for the CDR3: TGTGCCAGCTCACCCTACAGCCAAGAGACCCAGTACTTC.

V is TRBV28 and J is TRBJ2-7; 8 bases fit TRBD2. The CDR3 runs to 18 residues. V was clipped by 3 bases and J by 1 base; unmatched bases: 14. The germline V gene encodes CDR1 MDHEN and CDR2 SYDVKM. DNA for the CDR3: TGTGCCAGCAGTTTTTTAGGTGCGGCTAGCGGGTTTTCCTACGAGCAGTACTTC. Protein product: CASSFLGAASGFSYEQYF.

This clone was counted a few times. The gene calls are TRBV11-2 and TRBJ1-1; TRBD1 might be the D (6 bases). V was trimmed by 5 bases and J by 1 base, leaving 11 bases between them. This CDR3 comprises 14 residues. From germline, CDR1 is SGHAT and CDR2 FQNNGV. CDR3 loop: CASSVSRGNTEAFF. In DNA form, the CDR3 reads TGTGCCAGCAGCGTCAGCAGGGGGAACACTGAAGCTTTCTTT.

The chain uses TRBV6-6 and TRBJ2-1; D may be TRBD1 (6 bases). V was clipped by 5 bases and J by 5 bases, with 16 bases between them. The germline gives CDR1 MNHNY, CDR2 SVGAGI (reference sequence). The CDR3 is 15 amino acids. The CDR3: CASSPSRDTHNEQFF. Written as DNA, the CDR3 is TGTGCCAGCAGTCCCTCTCGGGACACCCACAATGAGCAGTTCTTC.

The V gene is TRBV18, the J gene TRBJ1-1, with D possibly TRBD1 on 5 matching bases. The ends were cut back, 4 bases at V and 4 bases at J, with 10 bases in the middle. CDR1 is KGHSH, CDR2 LQKENI, per germline. The CDR3 covers 13 residues. CDR3 sequence: CASSLGGGTEAFF. The CDR3 nucleotides read TGTGCCAGCTCACTGGGGGGGGGCACTGAAGCTTTCTTT.

The V and J genes are TRBV15 and TRBJ1-2, with D possibly matching TRBD1 (6 bases). CDR3 length equals 15 residues. Trimming left V 5 bases short and J 5 bases short, with 18 bases between. Germline CDR1 and CDR2: LNHNV and YYDKDF (reference sequence). CDR3 amino acids: CATSSSTGWGYGYTF. The CDR3 DNA is TGTGCCACCAGCTCTAGTACAGGGTGGGGATATGGCTACACCTTC.